A selection of T cell receptor beta chains follows, all from one sample in a study of blood T cell repertoires in COVID-19. The assay was immunoSEQ multiplex PCR, and TCRdb's table has in-frame clones only and misses some. Here the sample spans around 33,000 clones, under 85% being singletons. The specimen sequenced was peripheral blood. Source of these receptors: a man older than 75 with acute or convalescent COVID-19. Each CDR3 is given with its conserved first and last residue. A D gene is named only where the DNA matches it firmly. Size is stated for part of the rows, as once, few or many counts, or as a class when the clone is expanded.

D: NA; size: few; V: TRBV3-1/TRBV3-2; J: TRBJ1-2; DNA: TGTGCCAGCAGCCAAGAAGAAAGGGGGAACTATGGCTACACCTTC; CDR3: CASSQEERGNYGYTF
D: NA; size: few; V: TRBV9; J: TRBJ2-7; DNA: TGTGCCAGCAGCCCCTACTGGAGGGGCGAGCAGTACTTC; CDR3: CASSPYWRGEQYF
D: TRBD1; size: few; V: TRBV29-1; J: TRBJ1-5; DNA: TGCAGCATTCAGACAGGGAACGGACGCCAGCCCCAGCATTTT; CDR3: CSIQTGNGRQPQHF
D: TRBD1; size: NA; V: TRBV6-5; J: TRBJ2-2; DNA: TGTGCCAGCATGGGACAGACGAACACCGGGGAGCTGTTTTTT; CDR3: CASMGQTNTGELFF
D: TRBD1; size: NA; V: TRBV6-5; J: TRBJ1-5; DNA: TGTGCCAGCAGTAAACAGGGGTTCAATCAGCCCCAGCATTTT; CDR3: CASSKQGFNQPQHF
D: TRBD1; size: NA; V: TRBV5-5; J: TRBJ1-1; DNA: TGTGCCAGCAGCGGACAGGGGGCGAAAGGGGCTGAAGCTTTCTTT; CDR3: CASSGQGAKGAEAFF
D: TRBD1; size: few; V: TRBV7-8; J: TRBJ1-2; DNA: TGTGCCAGCAGCCCTGACAGGGGGCGGGTAGGGGGCTACACCTTC; CDR3: CASSPDRGRVGGYTF
D: NA; size: NA; V: TRBV4-3; J: TRBJ1-5; DNA: TGCGCCAGCAGCCAAGTCCTGAATCAGCCCCAGCATTTT; CDR3: CASSQVLNQPQHF
D: TRBD2; size: NA; V: TRBV7-9; J: TRBJ2-3; DNA: TGTGCCAGCAGCTTTGTTAGCGGGGGGCGGAAAGATACGCAGTATTTT; CDR3: CASSFVSGGRKDTQYF
D: TRBD1; size: few; V: TRBV11-3; J: TRBJ2-1; DNA: TGTGCCAGCAGCTCCCAAGGGGGCTTAAATGAGCAGTTCTTC; CDR3: CASSSQGGLNEQFF